The entry below gives a single TCR beta chain sequence along with its context. The sample comes from a study of blood T cell repertoires in COVID-19. Individuals aged roughly 18 to 100 years were recruited from 24 US areas. Allocation to cohorts depended on clinical history reported by the participants. After removal of 2 bases from V and 6 bases from J, the junction contained 6 bases not matched to a gene. The germline V gene has CDR1 SGHAT and CDR2 FQNNGV. The CDR3 consists of 15 residues. How the authors handled the data: Quantification of nucleated cells was approximated via reference gene primer amplification. The data were produced by immunoSEQ multiplex PCR, yet TCRdb's version contains in-frame clones alone and is incomplete. Clone size and V and J calls were adopted from that table, with D and trimming inferred from the DNA. The repertoire holds 250,000 or so clones, with around 90% as singletons.

The genes are TRBV11-2 and TRBJ2-2, with 7 bases matching TRBD2. This receptor was obtained from a woman aged 30 to 39 with acute COVID-19. The sample comprised PBMCs or T cells enriched from blood (not recorded which). For the CDR3, the DNA is TGTGCCAGCAGCTTACTGGCGGGGGTTTCCGGGGAGCTGTTTTTT. It is translated as CASSLLAGVSGELFF.